These 12 T cell receptor beta chains were all obtained from the same sample, sequenced in a study of T cells expressing NK-cell markers. TCRdb reprocessed the 5' RACE reads and keeps a single row for each CDR3 protein, giving no DNA. The sample includes roughly 430,000 distinct CDR3 sequences. Material: blood T cells: a sorted CD56 or NKG2C T cell subset, CD4+ or CD8+ T cells, or bulk PBMC T cells (not recorded which). The receptors stem from a woman between 18 and 75 years old in good health.

The chain recombines TRBV7-9 with TRBJ1-2; checking the TCRdb D call of TRBD1 is not possible without DNA. Germline CDR1 and CDR2: SEHNR and FQNEAQ (reference sequence). The CDR3 extends over 16 amino acids. The CDR3 region is CASSLVLLQAIYGYTF.

V usage is TRBV2 and J usage is TRBJ2-6. The CDR3 contains 18 residues. Per germline, CDR1 SNHLY and CDR2 FYNNEI. CDR3 residues: CASSDRGPNSSGANVLTF.

V and J are TRBV4-3 and TRBJ2-6; TCRdb lists TRBD1, though no DNA is available to test this call. CDR1 LGHNA and CDR2 YSLEER come from the germline V gene. This CDR3 has 19 amino acids. CDR3: CASSREPGQGPSGANVLTF.

The chain carries TRBV20-1 and TRBJ2-1; TCRdb selects TRBD1, and the lack of DNA leaves this call unchecked. The CDR3 has 16 residues. Germline V gives CDR1 DFQATT, CDR2 SNEGSKA (reference sequence). This CDR3 reads CSARARGPDSYNEQFF.

The gene calls are TRBV20-1 and TRBJ1-2; absent DNA, TCRdb's TRBD1 call cannot be checked. The CDR3 is 13 amino acids. CDR1 is DFQATT and CDR2 is SNEGSKA in the germline V gene (reference sequence). The CDR3 is CSATRTGPVGYTF.

This CDR3 is CSVEQVGILAFF. The chain combines TRBV29-1 with TRBJ1-1. Germline CDR1 and CDR2: SQVTM and ANQGSEA. The CDR3 is 12 residues long.

This chain uses TRBV21-1 with TRBJ1-5; TCRdb outputs TRBD1, but without DNA this stays unchecked. TRBV21-1 is a recognized pseudogene. There are 17 residues in the CDR3. This CDR3 reads CASSKAGDRGSVQPQHF.

The V and J genes are TRBV7-2 and TRBJ2-3; TCRdb selects TRBD2, and the lack of DNA leaves this call unchecked. The CDR3 totals 15 residues. Germline V gives CDR1 SGHTA, CDR2 FQGNSA. CDR3 protein: CASSLRTRSTDTQYF.

The V call is TRBV9, the J call TRBJ1-4; TCRdb indicates TRBD1, and absent DNA this call remains unverified. The CDR3 spans 15 residues. From germline, CDR1 is SGDLS and CDR2 YYNGEE. CDR3 region: CASSPAPGFNEKLFF. Full variable domain (outside the CDR3, taken from reference TRBV9 and TRBJ1-4): DSGVTQTPKHLITATGQRVTLRCSPRSGDLSVYWYQQSLDQGLQFLIQYYNGEERAKGNILERFSAQQFPDLHSELNLSSLELGDSALYFCASSPAPGFNEKLFFGSGTQLSVL.

The J gene is TRBJ2-1, the V gene TRBV25-1. CDR1 and CDR2 (germline): MGHDK, SYGVNS. CDR3 length: 16 amino acids. The CDR3 loop is CASSDYGGAFYNEQFF.

The chain employs TRBV21-1 and TRBJ2-1; the TCRdb D gene call, TRBD2, has no DNA to confirm it. TRBV21-1 is a pseudogene segment. CDR3 length: 17 residues. The CDR3 reads CASSKVSGGPSEDEQFF.

The chain joins TRBV5-1 to TRBJ1-2; lacking DNA, the TRBD1 call made by TCRdb goes unchecked. The CDR3 totals 14 residues. CDR1 SGHRS and CDR2 YFSETQ come from the germline V gene. This CDR3 reads CASSPLRDAYGYTF.